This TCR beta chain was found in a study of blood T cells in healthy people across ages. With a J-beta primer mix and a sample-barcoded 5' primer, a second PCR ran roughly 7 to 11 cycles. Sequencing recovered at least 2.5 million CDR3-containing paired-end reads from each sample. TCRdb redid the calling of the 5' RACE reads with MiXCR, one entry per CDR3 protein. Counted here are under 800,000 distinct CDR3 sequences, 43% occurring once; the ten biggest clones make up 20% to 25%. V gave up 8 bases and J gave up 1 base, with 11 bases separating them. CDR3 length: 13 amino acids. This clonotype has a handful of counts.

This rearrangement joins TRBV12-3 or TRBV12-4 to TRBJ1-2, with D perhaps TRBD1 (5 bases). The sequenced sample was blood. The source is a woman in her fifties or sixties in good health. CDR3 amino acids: CASRTLGNYGYTF. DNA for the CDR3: TGTGCCAGCCGGACACTGGGTAACTATGGCTACACCTTC.